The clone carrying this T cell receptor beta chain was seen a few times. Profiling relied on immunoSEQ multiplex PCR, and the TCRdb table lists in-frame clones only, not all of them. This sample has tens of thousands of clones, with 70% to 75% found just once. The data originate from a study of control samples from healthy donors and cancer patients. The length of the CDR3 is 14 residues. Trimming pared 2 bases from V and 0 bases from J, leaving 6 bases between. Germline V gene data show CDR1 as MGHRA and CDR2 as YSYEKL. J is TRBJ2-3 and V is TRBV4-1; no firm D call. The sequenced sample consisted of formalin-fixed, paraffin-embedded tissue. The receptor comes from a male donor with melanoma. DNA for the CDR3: TGCGCCAGCAGCCAACAAGGTAGCACAGATACGCAGTATTTT. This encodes CASSQQGSTDTQYF.